Presented here are 8 T cell receptor beta chains from one specimen sequenced in a study of blood T cell repertoires in COVID-19. The data were produced by immunoSEQ multiplex PCR, yet TCRdb's version contains in-frame clones alone and is incomplete. The repertoire holds fewer than 250,000 clones, with around 90% as singletons. Sequenced input: peripheral blood. The receptors originated from a man aged 30-40 years with COVID-19, enrolled during active disease.

The chain is built from TRBV19 and TRBJ1-5; D not resolved. The CDR3 has 12 amino acids. Germline CDR1 LNHDA, CDR2 SQIVND (reference sequence). The ends were cut back, 1 base at V and 9 bases at J, with 7 bases in the middle. The DNA of the CDR3 is TGTGCCAGTAGTATAGGTGGAGGGCCCCAGCATTTT. It translates to CASSIGGGPQHF. The full variable domain, rest sourced from reference TRBV19 and TRBJ1-5, is DGGITQSPKYLFRKEGQNVTLSCEQNLNHDAMYWYRQDPGQGLRLIYYSQIVNDFQKGDIAEGYSVSREKKESFPLTVTSAQKNPTAFYLCASSIGGGPQHFGDGTRLSIL.

The CDR3 spells CARQKGVGYEQYF. CDR3 sequence (DNA): TGTGCCAGGCAGAAGGGGGTCGGGTACGAGCAGTACTTC. The rearrangement uses TRBV2 and TRBJ2-7; tentatively, D is TRBD1 (6 bases). Trimming shortened V by 9 bases and J by 4 bases, and 16 bases separated the two germline ends. The length of the CDR3 is 13 residues. Germline lookup yields CDR1 SNHLY and CDR2 FYNNEI.

This clone was found once. This chain links TRBV10-1 with TRBJ2-2; unclear D gene. Germline V gene data show CDR1 as WNHNN and CDR2 as SYGVQD (reference sequence). Trimming removed 6 bases at V and 5 bases at J, with 4 bases between. The CDR3 totals 11 residues. CDR3 protein: CASRSTGELFF. As DNA, the CDR3 is TGCGCCAGCAGGTCTACCGGGGAGCTGTTTTTT.

The rearrangement links TRBV7-9 to TRBJ2-7; TRBD2 agrees at 8 bases. The junction had 13 bases not matched to a gene; V was cut back by 3 bases and J by 6 bases. The CDR3 loop spans 16 amino acids. Germline loops: CDR1 SEHNR, CDR2 FQNEAQ (reference sequence). DNA for the CDR3: TGTGCCAGCAGCTTCCCCCCCGCGGGGGGTTGGGGCGAGCAGTACTTC. Amino acids: CASSFPPAGGWGEQYF.

The gene calls are TRBV6-5 and TRBJ2-5, with a possible D match to TRBD1 (6 bases). This CDR3 has 15 residues. The ends were cut back, 5 bases at V and 2 bases at J, with 15 bases in the middle. Germline CDR1 is MNHEY and CDR2 is SVGAGI. This CDR3 is CASSQAGTFQETQYF. CDR3 coding DNA: TGTGCCAGCAGTCAGGCCGGGACATTTCAAGAGACCCAGTACTTC.

The CDR3 sequence is CASPQSGSEKLFF. CDR3 nucleotide sequence: TGTGCCAGCCCCCAGTCGGGTTCGGAAAAACTGTTTTTT. The chain has TRBV7-9 and TRBJ1-4; D call uncertain. Germline CDR1 is SEHNR and CDR2 is FQNEAQ (reference sequence). V lost 8 bases and J 8 bases, leaving 15 bases between the germline ends. The CDR3 covers 13 residues. The full variable domain, its missing parts supplied by reference TRBV7-9 and TRBJ1-4, is DTGVSQNPRHKITKRGQNVTFRCDPISEHNRLYWYRQTLGQGPEFLTYFQNEAQLEKSRLLSDRFSAERPKGSFSTLEIQRTEQGDSAMYLCASPQSGSEKLFFGSGTQLSVL.

This chain uses TRBV6-5 with TRBJ1-5; D remains unclear. The V gene's germline CDR1 is MNHEY and CDR2 SVGAGI. The CDR3 spans 14 residues. V was clipped by 7 bases and J by 5 bases, with 15 bases between them. Here the CDR3 reads CASTKREVYQPQHF. The CDR3 DNA reads as TGTGCCAGCACTAAGAGGGAGGTTTATCAGCCCCAGCATTTT.

This clone has just one count. V is TRBV15 and J is TRBJ1-3, with 7 positions matching TRBD1. CDR1 is LNHNV and CDR2 is YYDKDF in the germline V gene (reference sequence). This CDR3 is built from 15 residues. After removal of 2 bases from V and 6 bases from J, the junction contained 7 bases not matched to a gene. The CDR3 bases are TGTGCCACCAGCAGATCCCGGGACAGCACAAACACCATATATTTT. Its protein product is CATSRSRDSTNTIYF.